This T cell receptor (beta chain) stems from a study of blood T cells in healthy people across ages. Study-wide points: Any changes in expanded clonotypes were possibly confounded, as donor CMV status remained unknown. Considered underestimates were the diversity estimates obtained from one million T cells. Aged donors had fewer naive CD4+ cells and lower diversity than long-lived donors.

Comment on this clonotype: Its antigen is not identified.

The CDR3 loop spans 14 amino acids. The V end was cut by 6 bases, the J end by 5 bases, with 17 bases between. Germline V gene sequence: CDR1 SEHNR, CDR2 FQNEAQ (reference sequence). A J-beta primer mix and a sample-barcoded 5' primer were used in a second PCR of about 7 to 12 cycles. Each sample provided no less than 2.5 million CDR3-containing paired-end reads. TCRdb used MiXCR to reprocess the 5' RACE reads, holding one entry per CDR3 protein. Counted here are more than 600,000 distinct CDR3 sequences, about 25% occurring once; the ten biggest clones make up roughly 9%. These data also featured in a second study, about T cells of mothers and their children.

Sequencing was done on a sample of blood. V and J are TRBV7-9 and TRBJ2-7; D is possibly TRBD2 (5 bases). This TCR was sampled from a boy aged 5-17 years in good health. CDR3 loop: CASSSTPRGNEQYF. In nucleotides, the CDR3 is TGTGCCAGCAGTTCCACCCCGAGAGGGAACGAGCAGTACTTC.